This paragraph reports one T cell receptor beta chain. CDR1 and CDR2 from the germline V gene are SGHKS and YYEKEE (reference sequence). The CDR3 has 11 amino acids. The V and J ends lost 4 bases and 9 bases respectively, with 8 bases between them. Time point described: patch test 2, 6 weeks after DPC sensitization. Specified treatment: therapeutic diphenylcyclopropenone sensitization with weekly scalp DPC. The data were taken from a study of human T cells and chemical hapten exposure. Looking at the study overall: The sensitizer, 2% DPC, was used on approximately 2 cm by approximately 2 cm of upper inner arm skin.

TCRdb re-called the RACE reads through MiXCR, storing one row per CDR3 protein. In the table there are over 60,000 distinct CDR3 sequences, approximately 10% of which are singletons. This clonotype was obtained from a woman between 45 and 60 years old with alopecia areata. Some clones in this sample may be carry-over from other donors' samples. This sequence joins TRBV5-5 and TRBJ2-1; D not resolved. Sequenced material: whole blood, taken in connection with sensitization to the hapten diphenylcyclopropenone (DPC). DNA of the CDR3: TGTGCCAGCAGCAGGAGTAGTGAGCAGTTCTTC. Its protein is CASSRSSEQFF.